This TCR beta chain derives from a study of CD8 T cells in ankylosing spondylitis listed by TCRdb under 2017. The study in broad terms: The study set out to find disease-linked TCR variants by profiling T cell receptor beta repertoires in ankylosing spondylitis patients and healthy donors. The full study cohort comprised around 25 ankylosing spondylitis patients and over a hundred healthy donors. Peripheral blood was sampled, and synovial fluid was additionally collected from ankylosing spondylitis patients.

TCRdb names Illumina HiSeq 2500 as the instrument used. Quantitative 5'-RACE with molecular barcodes was used to prepare TCR beta libraries. Processing in the source paper ran as follows. A new computational method based on a probabilistic model of VDJ rearrangement was used to identify disease-linked TCR variants. TCRdb applied fastp at Q25 and MiXCR to the public reads, then kept only in-frame beta chains. Duplicate CDR3 protein sequences are folded into a single record with the most common DNA and genes. The V and J calls follow TCRdb's processing rather than the paper's. The sample includes roughly 700,000 distinct CDR3 sequences, with around a fifth observed a single time. The ten top clones hold around 20% of the sample. What the work shows at the level of the full study, not this receptor alone: Significant enrichment of the disease-linked clones was reported in matched synovial fluid samples from ankylosing spondylitis patients. Some motif variants were previously reported in synovial fluid and blood of reactive arthritis patients, suggesting common disease-initiation mechanisms. A TCR beta motif made up of 7 to 9 highly homologous amino acid variants appeared to be characteristic of blood from ankylosing spondylitis patients. A CD8+ phenotype was shown by the disease-linked clones, which were found at relatively low frequencies in peripheral blood.

Notes on this clonotype: Its antigen target is currently unknown. Germline and junction disagree at one end, which may indicate a read error.

The CDR3, cysteine through phenylalanine, is 18 amino acids long. Only the CDR3 DNA is retained, 54 bases long and in frame from the first base. The sequenced sample consisted of blood, either unsorted or a sorted T cell fraction (not recorded which). The TCR sequence derives from a male donor with ankylosing spondylitis. The chain was built from TRBV12-3 or TRBV12-4 and TRBJ2-3, with 12 bases matching TRBD2. This receptor carries the CDR3 CTSSSPWTSGTSRDTQYF. The DNA reads as follows: TGTACCAGCAGTTCGCCGTGGACTAGCGGGACTTCTCGAGATACGCAGTATTTT.